A selection of T cell receptor beta chains follows, all from one sample in a study of CD8+CD57+ T cells in acquired aplastic anemia. TCRdb used MiXCR to reprocess the reads, holding one entry per CDR3 protein. This sample yields around 200,000 distinct CDR3 sequences, of which approximately 48% are seen a single time; around 9.7% belongs to the top ten. Sequencing was carried out using sorted CD4+, CD8+, or CD8+CD57+ T cells (not recorded which) from PBMCs. These receptors were collected from a human donor with aplastic anemia. Each CDR3 is given with its conserved first and last residue. The order of the fields is V gene, clone size, CDR3 length, D gene, J gene, CDR3 protein, CDR3 DNA. A D gene is named only where the DNA matches it firmly. For some rows the clone size is stated as once, few or many, or as a class when expanded; others skip it.

V gene: TRBV19
clone size: once
CDR3 length: 17
D gene: TRBD1
J gene: TRBJ1-2
CDR3 protein: CASSIAPRTGGLYGYTF
CDR3 DNA: TGTGCCAGTAGTATAGCCCCGCGGACAGGGGGGTTGTATGGCTACACCTTC

V gene: TRBV24-1
clone size: once
CDR3 length: 15
D gene: NA
J gene: TRBJ2-3
CDR3 protein: CATSDFGASTDTQYF
CDR3 DNA: TGTGCCACCAGTGATTTTGGCGCCAGCACAGATACGCAGTATTTT

V gene: TRBV20-1
clone size: NA
CDR3 length: 13
D gene: TRBD1
J gene: TRBJ1-6
CDR3 protein: CSAMTGADSPLHF
CDR3 DNA: TGCAGTGCAATGACAGGGGCTGATTCACCCCTCCACTTT

V gene: TRBV10-1
clone size: NA
CDR3 length: 18
D gene: TRBD1
J gene: TRBJ1-4
CDR3 protein: CASSEKDRSRTTLVKLFF
CDR3 DNA: TGCGCCAGCAGTGAGAAGGACAGGAGTCGCACTACTCTGGTAAAACTGTTTTTT

V gene: TRBV5-4
clone size: many
CDR3 length: 11
D gene: TRBD2
J gene: TRBJ2-1
CDR3 protein: CASTSGNEQFF
CDR3 DNA: TGTGCCAGCACTAGCGGCAATGAGCAGTTCTTC

V gene: TRBV7-2
clone size: once
CDR3 length: 15
D gene: NA
J gene: TRBJ1-2
CDR3 protein: CASSPRESYWYGYTF
CDR3 DNA: TGTGCCAGCAGCCCGCGGGAGTCGTATTGGTATGGCTACACCTTC

V gene: TRBV7-7
clone size: NA
CDR3 length: 14
D gene: NA
J gene: TRBJ2-3
CDR3 protein: CASSADSREGTQYF
CDR3 DNA: TGTGCTAGCAGCGCCGACTCGCGCGAGGGAACGCAGTATTTT

V gene: TRBV5-1
clone size: NA
CDR3 length: 12
D gene: NA
J gene: TRBJ2-2
CDR3 protein: CASSYKAGELFF
CDR3 DNA: TGCGCCAGCAGTTATAAGGCCGGGGAGCTGTTTTTT

V gene: TRBV4-3
clone size: NA
CDR3 length: 15
D gene: NA
J gene: TRBJ2-1
CDR3 protein: CASSQALWGSNEQFF
CDR3 DNA: TGCGCCAGCAGCCAAGCCTTGTGGGGATCGAATGAGCAGTTCTTC

V gene: TRBV5-1
clone size: few
CDR3 length: 16
D gene: NA
J gene: TRBJ1-1
CDR3 protein: CASSPRTPRGNTEAFF
CDR3 DNA: TGCGCCAGCAGCCCAAGGACTCCCCGAGGGAACACTGAAGCTTTCTTT

V gene: TRBV2
clone size: NA
CDR3 length: 11
D gene: NA
J gene: TRBJ2-7
CDR3 protein: CASSEIYEQYF
CDR3 DNA: TGTGCCAGCAGTGAGATATACGAGCAGTACTTC

V gene: TRBV7-2
clone size: many
CDR3 length: 13
D gene: NA
J gene: TRBJ2-5
CDR3 protein: CASSLGPARTQYF
CDR3 DNA: TGTGCCAGCAGCTTAGGTCCAGCGCGGACCCAGTACTTC

V gene: TRBV24-1
clone size: many
CDR3 length: 13
D gene: NA
J gene: TRBJ2-5
CDR3 protein: CATSGGAWETQYF
CDR3 DNA: TGTGCCACCAGTGGGGGGGCGTGGGAGACCCAGTACTTC

V gene: TRBV19
clone size: NA
CDR3 length: 15
D gene: TRBD1
J gene: TRBJ1-4
CDR3 protein: CASSWGDRGNEKLFF
CDR3 DNA: TGTGCCAGTAGTTGGGGCGACAGGGGGAATGAAAAACTGTTTTTT

V gene: TRBV7-2
clone size: NA
CDR3 length: 12
D gene: NA
J gene: TRBJ2-7
CDR3 protein: CASRSPPYEQYF
CDR3 DNA: TGTGCCAGCAGATCCCCCCCTTACGAGCAGTACTTC

V gene: TRBV5-5
clone size: many
CDR3 length: 14
D gene: NA
J gene: TRBJ1-2
CDR3 protein: CASSPQQAIFRYTF
CDR3 DNA: TGTGCCAGCAGCCCCCAGCAGGCAATCTTTCGCTACACCTTC

V gene: TRBV19
clone size: many
CDR3 length: 15
D gene: TRBD1
J gene: TRBJ2-7
CDR3 protein: CASGPVGQGPYEQYF
CDR3 DNA: TGTGCCAGTGGCCCCGTGGGACAGGGACCCTACGAGCAGTACTTC

V gene: TRBV12-3/TRBV12-4
clone size: few
CDR3 length: 14
D gene: TRBD1
J gene: TRBJ1-1
CDR3 protein: CASRSQGGFAEAFF
CDR3 DNA: TGTGCCAGCAGATCCCAGGGGGGATTTGCTGAAGCTTTCTTT

V gene: TRBV5-1
clone size: once
CDR3 length: 17
D gene: NA
J gene: TRBJ1-4
CDR3 protein: CASSLVLGGACNEKLFF
CDR3 DNA: TGCGCCAGCAGCTTGGTACTTGGGGGGGCGTGTAATGAAAAACTGTTTTTT

V gene: TRBV20-1
clone size: NA
CDR3 length: 14
D gene: NA
J gene: TRBJ2-3
CDR3 protein: CSAVGVGGTDTQYF
CDR3 DNA: TGCAGTGCCGTGGGGGTAGGAGGCACAGATACGCAGTATTTT